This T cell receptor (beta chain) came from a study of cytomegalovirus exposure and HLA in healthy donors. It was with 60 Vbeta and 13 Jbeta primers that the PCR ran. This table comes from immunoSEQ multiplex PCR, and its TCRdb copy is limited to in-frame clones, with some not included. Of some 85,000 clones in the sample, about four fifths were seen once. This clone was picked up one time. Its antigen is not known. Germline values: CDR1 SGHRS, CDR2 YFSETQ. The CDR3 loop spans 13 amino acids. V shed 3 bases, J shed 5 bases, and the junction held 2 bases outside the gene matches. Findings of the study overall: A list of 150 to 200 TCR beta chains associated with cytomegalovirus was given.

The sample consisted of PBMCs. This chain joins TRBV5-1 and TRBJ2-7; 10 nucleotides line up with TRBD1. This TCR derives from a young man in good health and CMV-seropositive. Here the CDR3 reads CASSWTGGNEQYF. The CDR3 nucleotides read TGCGCCAGCAGCTGGACAGGGGGGAACGAGCAGTACTTC.